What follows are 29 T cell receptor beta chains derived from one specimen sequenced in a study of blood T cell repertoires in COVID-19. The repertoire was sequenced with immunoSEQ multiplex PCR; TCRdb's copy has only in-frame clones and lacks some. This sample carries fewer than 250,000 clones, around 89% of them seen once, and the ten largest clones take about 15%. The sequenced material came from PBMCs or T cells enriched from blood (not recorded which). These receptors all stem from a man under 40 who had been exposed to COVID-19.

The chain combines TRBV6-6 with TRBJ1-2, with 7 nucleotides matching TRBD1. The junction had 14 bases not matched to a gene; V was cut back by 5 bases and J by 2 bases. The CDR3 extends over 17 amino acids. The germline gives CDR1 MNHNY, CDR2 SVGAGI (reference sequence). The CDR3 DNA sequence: TGTGCCAGCAGTCACAGCCCGGGACAGCCGGGGAACTATGGCTACACCTTC. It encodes CASSHSPGQPGNYGYTF.

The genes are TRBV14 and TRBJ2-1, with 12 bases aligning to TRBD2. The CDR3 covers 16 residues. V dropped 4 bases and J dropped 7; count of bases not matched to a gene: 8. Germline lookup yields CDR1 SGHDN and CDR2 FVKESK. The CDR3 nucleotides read TGTGCCAGCAGCCCCCTAGCGGGGGGGCTGTGGAATGAGCAGTTCTTC. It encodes CASSPLAGGLWNEQFF.

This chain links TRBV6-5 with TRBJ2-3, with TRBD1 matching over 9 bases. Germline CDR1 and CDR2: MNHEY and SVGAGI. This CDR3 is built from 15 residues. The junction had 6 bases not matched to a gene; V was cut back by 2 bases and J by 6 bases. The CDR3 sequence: CASSYGTGITDTQYF. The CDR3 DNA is TGTGCCAGCAGTTACGGGACAGGGATTACGGATACGCAGTATTTT.

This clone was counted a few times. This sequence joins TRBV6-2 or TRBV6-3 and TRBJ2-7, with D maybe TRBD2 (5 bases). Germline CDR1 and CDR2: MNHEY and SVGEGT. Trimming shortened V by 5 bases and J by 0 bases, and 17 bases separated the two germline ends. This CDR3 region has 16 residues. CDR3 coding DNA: TGTGCCAGCAGTAAACCCCGACTAAATGGCTCCTACGAGCAGTACTTC. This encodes CASSKPRLNGSYEQYF.

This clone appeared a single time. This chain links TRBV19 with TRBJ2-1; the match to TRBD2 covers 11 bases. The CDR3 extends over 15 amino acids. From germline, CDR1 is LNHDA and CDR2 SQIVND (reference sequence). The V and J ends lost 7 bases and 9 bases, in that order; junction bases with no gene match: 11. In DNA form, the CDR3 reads TGTGCCAGTACTCGACTAGCGGGGACCGGGGGTGAGCAGTTCTTC. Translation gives CASTRLAGTGGEQFF. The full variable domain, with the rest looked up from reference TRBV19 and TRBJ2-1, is DGGITQSPKYLFRKEGQNVTLSCEQNLNHDAMYWYRQDPGQGLRLIYYSQIVNDFQKGDIAEGYSVSREKKESFPLTVTSAQKNPTAFYLCASTRLAGTGGEQFFGPGTRLTVL.

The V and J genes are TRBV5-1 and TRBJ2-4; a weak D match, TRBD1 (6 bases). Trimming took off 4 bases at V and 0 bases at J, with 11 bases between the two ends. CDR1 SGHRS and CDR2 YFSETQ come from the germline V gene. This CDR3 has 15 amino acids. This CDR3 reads CASSMDSPAKNIQYF. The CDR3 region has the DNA TGCGCCAGCAGCATGGACAGCCCAGCCAAAAACATTCAGTACTTC.

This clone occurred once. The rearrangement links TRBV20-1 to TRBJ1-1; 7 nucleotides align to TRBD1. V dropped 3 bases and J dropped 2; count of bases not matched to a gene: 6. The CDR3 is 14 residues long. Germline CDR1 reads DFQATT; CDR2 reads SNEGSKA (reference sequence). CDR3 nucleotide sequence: TGCAGTGCTAGTCAGGTAGGGGGCAACACTGAAGCTTTCTTT. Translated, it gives CSASQVGGNTEAFF.

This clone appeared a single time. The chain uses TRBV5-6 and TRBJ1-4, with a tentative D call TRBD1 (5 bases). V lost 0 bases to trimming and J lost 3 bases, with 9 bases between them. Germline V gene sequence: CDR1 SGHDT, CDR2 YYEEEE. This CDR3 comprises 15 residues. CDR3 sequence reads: CASSLGVQANEKLFF. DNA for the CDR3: TGTGCCAGCAGCTTGGGGGTACAGGCTAATGAAAAACTGTTTTTT.

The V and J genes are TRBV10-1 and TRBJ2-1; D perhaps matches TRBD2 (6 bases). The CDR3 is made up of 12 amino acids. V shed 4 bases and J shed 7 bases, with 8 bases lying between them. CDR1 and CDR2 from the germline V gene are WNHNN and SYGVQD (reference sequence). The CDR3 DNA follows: TGCGCCAGCAGTGCAGGAGGGAATGAGCAGTTCTTC. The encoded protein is CASSAGGNEQFF.

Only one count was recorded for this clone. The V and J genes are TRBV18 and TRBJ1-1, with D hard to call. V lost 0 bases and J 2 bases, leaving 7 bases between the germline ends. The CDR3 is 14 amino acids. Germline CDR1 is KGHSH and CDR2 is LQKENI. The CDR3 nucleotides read TGTGCCAGCTCACCACCAACTATAAACACTGAAGCTTTCTTT. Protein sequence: CASSPPTINTEAFF.

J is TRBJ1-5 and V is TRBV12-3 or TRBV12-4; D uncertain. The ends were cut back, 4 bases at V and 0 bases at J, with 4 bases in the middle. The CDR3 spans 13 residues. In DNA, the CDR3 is TGTGCCAGCAGTTCAGTTAGCAATCAGCCCCAGCATTTT. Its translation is CASSSVSNQPQHF.

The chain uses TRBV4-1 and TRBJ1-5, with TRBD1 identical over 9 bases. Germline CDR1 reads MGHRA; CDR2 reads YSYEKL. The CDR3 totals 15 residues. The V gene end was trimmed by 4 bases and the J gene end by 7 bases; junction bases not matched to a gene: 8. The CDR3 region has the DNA TGCGCCAGCAGCCTAATCCGGGACAGGGAGCAGCCCCAGCATTTT. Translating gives CASSLIRDREQPQHF.

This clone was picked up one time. The DNA of the CDR3 is TGTGCCAGCAGCCGGGGGACAGTCTCCTACGAGCAGTACTTC. Residues: CASSRGTVSYEQYF. The rearrangement links TRBV7-2 to TRBJ2-7, with a tentative D call TRBD1 (7 bases). The V and J ends lost 5 bases and 0 bases respectively, with 11 bases between them. This CDR3 spans 14 amino acids. Germline CDR1 is SGHTA and CDR2 is FQGNSA.

Here the CDR3 reads CASSPRVDGRGYNEQFF. The CDR3 DNA sequence: TGTGCCAGCAGCCCCCGGGTTGATGGGCGGGGATACAATGAGCAGTTCTTC. The V call is TRBV11-2, the J call TRBJ2-1, with a tentative D call TRBD2 (6 bases). This CDR3 has 17 amino acids. V was shortened by 5 bases and J by 4 bases, with 21 bases between the two germline ends. Germline values: CDR1 SGHAT, CDR2 FQNNGV.

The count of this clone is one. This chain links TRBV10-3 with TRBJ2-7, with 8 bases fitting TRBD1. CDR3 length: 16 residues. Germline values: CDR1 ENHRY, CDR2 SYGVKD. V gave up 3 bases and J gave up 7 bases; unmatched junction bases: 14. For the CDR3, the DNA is TGTGCCATCAGTGATTCTGGGACAGGCCTGTCGGGAGAGCAGTACTTC. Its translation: CAISDSGTGLSGEQYF.

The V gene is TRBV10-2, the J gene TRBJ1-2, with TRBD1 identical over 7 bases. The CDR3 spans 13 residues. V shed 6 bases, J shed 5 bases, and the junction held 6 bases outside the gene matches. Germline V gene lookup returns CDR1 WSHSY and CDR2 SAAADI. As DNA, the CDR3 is TGCGCCAGCAGGACCGGACAGGAATATGGCTACACCTTC. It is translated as CASRTGQEYGYTF.

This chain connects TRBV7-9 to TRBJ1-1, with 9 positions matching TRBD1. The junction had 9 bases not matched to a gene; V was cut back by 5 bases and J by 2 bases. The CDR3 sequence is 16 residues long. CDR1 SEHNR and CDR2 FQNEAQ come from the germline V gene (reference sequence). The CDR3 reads CASSPQQGARNTEAFF. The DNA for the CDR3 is TGTGCCAGCAGCCCTCAACAGGGGGCGAGAAACACTGAAGCTTTCTTT.

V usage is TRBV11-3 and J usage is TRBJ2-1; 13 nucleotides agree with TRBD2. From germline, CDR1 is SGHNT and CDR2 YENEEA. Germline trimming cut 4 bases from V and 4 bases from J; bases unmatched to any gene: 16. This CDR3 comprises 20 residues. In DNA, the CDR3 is TGTGCCAGCAGCTCCAATGCCACTAGCGGGGGGGCACCAACGTACAATGAGCAGTTCTTC. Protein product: CASSSNATSGGAPTYNEQFF.

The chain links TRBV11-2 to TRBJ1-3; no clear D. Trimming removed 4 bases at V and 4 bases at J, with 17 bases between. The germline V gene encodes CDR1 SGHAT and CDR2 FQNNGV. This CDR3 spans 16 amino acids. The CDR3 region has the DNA TGTGCCAGCAGCTCCCCCTCGCTGAAGAGCGGAAACACCATATATTTT. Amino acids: CASSSPSLKSGNTIYF.

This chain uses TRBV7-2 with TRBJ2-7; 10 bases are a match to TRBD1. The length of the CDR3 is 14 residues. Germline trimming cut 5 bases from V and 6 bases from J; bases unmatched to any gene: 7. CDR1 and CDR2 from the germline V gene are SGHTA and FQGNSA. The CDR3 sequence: CASSDRGLTVEQYF. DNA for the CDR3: TGTGCCAGCAGCGACAGGGGGCTCACTGTCGAGCAGTACTTC.

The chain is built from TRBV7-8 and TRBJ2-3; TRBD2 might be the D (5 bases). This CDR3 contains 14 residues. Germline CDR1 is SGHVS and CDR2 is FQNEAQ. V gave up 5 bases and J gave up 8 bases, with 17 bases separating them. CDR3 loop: CASSRGSGEGTQYF. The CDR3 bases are TGTGCCAGCAGCCGAGGTTCGGGTGAGGGTACGCAGTATTTT. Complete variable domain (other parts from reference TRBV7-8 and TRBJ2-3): GAGVSQSPRYKVAKRGQDVALRCDPISGHVSLFWYQQALGQGPEFLTYFQNEAQLDKSGLPSDRFFAERPEGSVSTLKIQRTQQEDSAVYLCASSRGSGEGTQYFGPGTRLTVL.

The CDR3 region is CASSHPGQGAGGELFF. The CDR3 DNA follows: TGTGCCAGCAGCCACCCCGGACAGGGGGCAGGAGGGGAGCTGTTTTTT. The chain links TRBV11-3 to TRBJ2-2; 11 nucleotides agree with TRBD1. Germline-derived CDR1 and CDR2 are SGHNT and YENEEA. The CDR3 is made up of 16 amino acids. The V gene end was trimmed by 5 bases and the J gene end by 8 bases; junction bases not matched to a gene: 10.

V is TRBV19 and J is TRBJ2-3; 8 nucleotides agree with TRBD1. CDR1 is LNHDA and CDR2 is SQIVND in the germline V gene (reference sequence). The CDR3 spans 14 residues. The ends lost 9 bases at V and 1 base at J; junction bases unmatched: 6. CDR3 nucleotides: TGTGCCAGCAGGGGGCAGAGAGGCACAGATACGCAGTATTTT. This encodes CASRGQRGTDTQYF.

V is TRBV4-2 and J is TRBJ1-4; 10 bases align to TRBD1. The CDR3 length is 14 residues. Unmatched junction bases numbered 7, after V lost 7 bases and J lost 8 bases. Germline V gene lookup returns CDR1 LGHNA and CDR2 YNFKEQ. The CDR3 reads CASIPGQGEEKLFF. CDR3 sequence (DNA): TGTGCCAGCATCCCAGGACAGGGGGAGGAAAAACTGTTTTTT.

The CDR3 DNA is TGTGCCAGCAGCCGGACTAGCGGGGGGGCCGGTTCGGAGACCCAGTACTTC. Its protein is CASSRTSGGAGSETQYF. V is TRBV3-1 (or the pseudogene TRBV3-2) and J is TRBJ2-5, with TRBD2 identical over 15 bases. The CDR3 runs 17 residues. V gave up 4 bases and J gave up 5 bases; unmatched junction bases: 8. CDR1 is LGHDT, CDR2 YNNKEL, per germline (reference sequence).

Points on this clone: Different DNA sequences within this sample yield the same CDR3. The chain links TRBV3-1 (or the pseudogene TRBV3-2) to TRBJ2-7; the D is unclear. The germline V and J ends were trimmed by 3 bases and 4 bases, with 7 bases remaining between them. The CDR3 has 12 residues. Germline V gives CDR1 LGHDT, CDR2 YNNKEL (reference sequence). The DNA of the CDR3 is TGTGCCAGCAGCCAGGTGAGGTACGAGCAGTACTTC. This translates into CASSQVRYEQYF.

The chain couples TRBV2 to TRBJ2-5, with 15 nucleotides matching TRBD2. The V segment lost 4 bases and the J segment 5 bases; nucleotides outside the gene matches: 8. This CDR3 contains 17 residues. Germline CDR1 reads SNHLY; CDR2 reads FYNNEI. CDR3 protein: CASSARTSGGARETQYF. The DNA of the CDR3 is TGTGCCAGCAGTGCCCGGACTAGCGGGGGGGCCCGGGAGACCCAGTACTTC.

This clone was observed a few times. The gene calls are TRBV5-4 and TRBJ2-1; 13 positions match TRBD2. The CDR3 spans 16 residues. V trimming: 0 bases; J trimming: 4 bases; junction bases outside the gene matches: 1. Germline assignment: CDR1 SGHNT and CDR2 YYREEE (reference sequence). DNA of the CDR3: TGTGCCAGCAGCTTGGAACTAGCGGGGGGGTACAATGAGCAGTTCTTC. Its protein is CASSLELAGGYNEQFF.

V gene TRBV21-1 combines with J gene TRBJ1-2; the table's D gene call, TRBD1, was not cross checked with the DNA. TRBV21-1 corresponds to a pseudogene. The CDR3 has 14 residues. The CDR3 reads CASSLMRGPYGYTF. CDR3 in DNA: TGTGCCAGCAGCTTGATGAGGGGGCCATATGGCTACACCTTC.